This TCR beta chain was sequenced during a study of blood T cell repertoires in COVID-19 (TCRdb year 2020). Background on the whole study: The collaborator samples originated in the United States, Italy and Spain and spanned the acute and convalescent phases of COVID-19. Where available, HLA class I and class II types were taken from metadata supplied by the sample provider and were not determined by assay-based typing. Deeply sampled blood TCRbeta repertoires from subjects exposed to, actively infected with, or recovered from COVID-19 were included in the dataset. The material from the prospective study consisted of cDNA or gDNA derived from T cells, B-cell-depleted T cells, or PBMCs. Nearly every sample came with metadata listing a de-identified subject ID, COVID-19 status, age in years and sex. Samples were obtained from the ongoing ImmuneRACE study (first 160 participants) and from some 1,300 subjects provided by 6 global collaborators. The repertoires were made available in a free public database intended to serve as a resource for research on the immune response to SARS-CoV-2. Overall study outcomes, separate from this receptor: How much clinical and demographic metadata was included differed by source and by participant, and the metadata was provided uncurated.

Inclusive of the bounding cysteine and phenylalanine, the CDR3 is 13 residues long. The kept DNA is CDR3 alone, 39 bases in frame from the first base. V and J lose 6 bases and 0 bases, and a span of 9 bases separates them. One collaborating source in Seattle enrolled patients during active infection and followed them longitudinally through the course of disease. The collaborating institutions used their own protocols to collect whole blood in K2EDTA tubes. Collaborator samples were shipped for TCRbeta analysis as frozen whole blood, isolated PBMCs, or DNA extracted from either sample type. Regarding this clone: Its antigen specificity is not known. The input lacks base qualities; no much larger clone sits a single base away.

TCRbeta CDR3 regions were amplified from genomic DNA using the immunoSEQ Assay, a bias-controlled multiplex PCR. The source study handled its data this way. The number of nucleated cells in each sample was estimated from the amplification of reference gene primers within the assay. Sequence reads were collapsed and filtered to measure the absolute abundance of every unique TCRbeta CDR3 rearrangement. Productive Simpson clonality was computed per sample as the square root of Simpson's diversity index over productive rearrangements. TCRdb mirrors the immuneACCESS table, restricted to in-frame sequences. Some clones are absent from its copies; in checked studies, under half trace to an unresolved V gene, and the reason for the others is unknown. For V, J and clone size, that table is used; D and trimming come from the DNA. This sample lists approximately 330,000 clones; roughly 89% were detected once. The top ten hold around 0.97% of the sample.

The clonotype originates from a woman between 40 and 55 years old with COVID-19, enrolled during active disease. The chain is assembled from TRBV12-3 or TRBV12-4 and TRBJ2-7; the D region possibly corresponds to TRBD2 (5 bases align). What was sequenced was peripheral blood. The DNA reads TGTGCCAGCAGCCGAGGGAACTCCTACGAGCAGTACTTC. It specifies CASSRGNSYEQYF.